The entry below gives a single T cell receptor (beta chain) sequence along with its context. Its cognate antigen is unknown. MiXCR was run by TCRdb on the RACE reads, yielding one entry per CDR3 protein. The sample lists 180,000 or so distinct CDR3 sequences; around 30% were seen once. This sample was taken from a study of human T cells and chemical hapten exposure. Time point defined: pre-sensitization, week 0. Treatment: therapeutic diphenylcyclopropenone sensitization with weekly scalp DPC. Unfractionated whole blood served as the source for total RNA extraction. Regarding the study as a whole: Clustering by CDR3 similarity yielded significantly more large clusters from expanded TCRs than controls.

CDR3 length: 13 amino acids. CDR1 is SQVTM and CDR2 is ANQGSEA in the germline V gene. Trimming took off 0 bases at V and 5 bases at J, with 9 bases between the two ends. The origin of this receptor is a woman in her 30s with alopecia areata. Some clones in this sample may be carry-over from other donors' samples. This chain joins TRBV29-1 and TRBJ2-3, with D possibly called TRBD1 or TRBD2 (5 bases each). The starting material was whole blood, obtained in connection with sensitization to the hapten diphenylcyclopropenone (DPC). The CDR3 protein is CSVEDWGRDTQYF. The CDR3 DNA reads as TGCAGCGTTGAAGATTGGGGGAGAGATACGCAGTATTTT.